A selection of T cell receptor beta chains follows, all from one sample in a study of blood T cell repertoires in COVID-19. The repertoire was sequenced with immunoSEQ multiplex PCR; TCRdb's copy has only in-frame clones and lacks some. Of tens of thousands of clones listed, 85% to 95% were seen once; the top ten hold approximately 6%. Sequencing input: peripheral blood. The source is a woman in her fifties or sixties with active COVID-19. Each CDR3 is given with its conserved first and last residue.

v_call | cdr3_aa
TRBV28 | CASQDRAPNEKLFF
TRBV7-6 | CASSRGDRGQANEKLFF
TRBV7-9 | CASTPGRGGRTDTQYF
TRBV11-2 | CASSSVRSSGEGNEQFF
TRBV29-1 | CSVDLSLPDEQFF
TRBV11-2 | CASSLVQGSSYNSPLHF
TRBV27 | CASSTARGIDQPQHF
TRBV9 | CASSVEPNTEAFF
TRBV6-5 | CASTQGKLNTEAFF
TRBV4-1 | CASSQEGQEYRPQHF
TRBV11-3 | CASSLSGQGGNTEAFF
TRBV5-8 | CASSPGTSRKDEQFF
TRBV30 | CAWKGDRGYEQYF
TRBV5-5 | CASSLGGAGVNEQFF
TRBV2 | CASRGTDPRGTQYF
TRBV24-1 | CATSDLGGGPGTDTQYF
TRBV29-1 | CSAMDRGRNNEQFF
TRBV5-1 | CASSPRASGVGDTQYF
TRBV2 | CASRKQGGFLYGYTF
TRBV7-8 | CASSSKRGRVSYEQYF
TRBV11-3 | CASSLVGSRELFF
TRBV28 | CASSPPAGTELRKAFF
TRBV7-2 | CASSLAGGPLAKNIQYF
TRBV27 | CASSPESGRALRGNEQYF
TRBV18 | CASSPLDKRQETQYF
TRBV6-1 | CASSESWTGVNQPQHF
TRBV7-8 | CASSSDRQETQYF
TRBV11-2 | CASSLVRGSYEQYF
TRBV7-3 | CASSTTSGTYNEQFF
TRBV4-1 | CASSQEPGQGASGEKLFF
TRBV6-5 | CASSYSTGQFF
TRBV2 | CASKVPEVWQFF
TRBV28 | CASIDTPSPYEQYF
TRBV7-9 | CASSFGTPNNEQFF
TRBV14 | CASSSRLTSGGSTPPLF
TRBV12-3/TRBV12-4 | CASSNGVMPQHF
TRBV18 | CASSSGAEGGNEQFF
TRBV7-2 | CASSLGRDYGYTF
TRBV2 | CASSRVKDSPNSNQPQHF
TRBV3-1/TRBV3-2 | CASSQGTGAVGEQFF
TRBV4-3 | CASSQDYSGFQPQHF
TRBV6-5 | CASRGGQPPYNEQFF
TRBV9 | CASSVGSATNEKLFF
TRBV5-4 | CASSFGPGGLSDTQYF
TRBV15 | CATSRGTTADTQYF
TRBV6-2/TRBV6-3 | CASSYPGQGAAEAFF
TRBV3-1/TRBV3-2 | CASSQDRGWNQPQHF
TRBV29-1 | CSVEEGQGFGYGYTF
TRBV3-1/TRBV3-2 | CASSQDHNGGREQYF
TRBV29-1 | CSVTRDSGADQPQHF
TRBV27 | CASSLRAGGRLGIQETQYF